Each of the 9 T cell receptor beta chains below was sequenced from the same sample in a study of preoperative IRX-2 immunotherapy in early breast cancer. The method was immunoSEQ multiplex PCR; TCRdb's version includes in-frame clones alone and lacks a portion of them. This sample yields 90,000 to 100,000 clones, of which roughly 89% are seen a single time; about 2% belongs to the top ten. Treatment described: preoperative locoregional IRX-2 cytokine immunotherapy. This specimen was tumor tissue, taken after IRX-2 immunotherapy. The source is a human donor with breast cancer.

This clone has only one observation. The gene calls are TRBV29-1 and TRBJ2-2; a weak D match, TRBD2 (5 bases). The V gene's germline CDR1 is SQVTM and CDR2 ANQGSEA. Trimming took 0 bases from V and 3 from J, leaving 8 bases between them. This CDR3 spans 14 amino acids. The CDR3: CSVEEAADTGELFF. The CDR3, as DNA: TGCAGCGTTGAAGAGGCAGCGGACACCGGGGAGCTGTTTTTT.

To note about this clone: One end of the junction fails to match germline, which may point to a read error. The J gene is TRBJ2-1, the V gene TRBV15; 10 positions agree with TRBD2. This CDR3 has 14 amino acids. Germline V gene data show CDR1 as LNHNV and CDR2 as YYDKDF (reference sequence). CDR3 DNA sequence: TGTGCCAGCAGCTTAACTAGCGGGAATTATGAGCAGTTCTTC. Translating it yields CASSLTSGNYEQFF.

This clone was picked up one time. V usage is TRBV19 and J usage is TRBJ2-2, with D possibly called TRBD1 or TRBD2 (5 bases each). V was clipped by 8 bases and J by 3 bases, with 16 bases between them. CDR3 length: 15 amino acids. CDR1 and CDR2 from the germline V gene are LNHDA and SQIVND (reference sequence). CDR3 DNA: TGTGCCAGTCGGGCAGGGACCGGGTACACCGGGGAGCTGTTTTTT. Protein: CASRAGTGYTGELFF. Full variable domain (missing parts from reference TRBV19 and TRBJ2-2): DGGITQSPKYLFRKEGQNVTLSCEQNLNHDAMYWYRQDPGQGLRLIYYSQIVNDFQKGDIAEGYSVSREKKESFPLTVTSAQKNPTAFYLCASRAGTGYTGELFFGEGSRLTVL.

The rearrangement uses TRBV5-1 and TRBJ1-3, with TRBD1 as a possible D gene (6 bases). From germline, CDR1 is SGHRS and CDR2 YFSETQ. The CDR3 contains 16 residues. V was cut by 0 bases and J by 0 bases, with 10 bases left in between. CDR3 sequence reads: CASSLGTAPSGNTIYF. CDR3 nucleotides: TGCGCCAGCAGCTTGGGGACAGCACCCTCTGGAAACACCATATATTTT.

This chain connects TRBV6-8 to TRBJ2-3, with 9 bases fitting TRBD1. This CDR3 is 13 amino acids long. CDR1 is MNHGY, CDR2 SAAAGT, per germline. V was clipped by 8 bases and J by 8 bases; unmatched bases: 8. Here the CDR3 DNA reads TGTGCCAGCCTCGGGACAGGGTTAGGTACGCAGTATTTT. It is translated as CASLGTGLGTQYF.

As concerns this clone: At one end, the junction sequence differs from germline, possibly due to a read error. CDR3 protein: CASSLNSGGDTGELFF. Here the CDR3 DNA reads TGCGCCAGCAGCTTGAATAGCGGGGGGGACACCGGGGAGTTGTTTTTT. This chain joins TRBV5-1 and TRBJ2-2; 11 nucleotides match TRBD2. This CDR3 spans 16 amino acids. The germline CDR1 and CDR2 sequences are SGHRS and YFSETQ.

CDR3 protein: CASTRTGKGEQYF. In nucleotides, the CDR3 is TGTGCCAGCACCAGGACAGGGAAGGGTGAGCAGTACTTC. The chain employs TRBV6-8 and TRBJ2-7; TRBD1 matches at 8 bases. The germline CDR1 and CDR2 sequences are MNHGY and SAAAGT. CDR3 length equals 13 residues. The V and J ends lost 7 bases and 7 bases, in that order; junction bases with no gene match: 9.

This clone was observed once. The chain couples TRBV5-1 to TRBJ2-7, with TRBD1 matching over 9 bases. V trimming: 4 bases; J trimming: 5 bases; junction bases outside the gene matches: 10. Germline CDR1 reads SGHRS; CDR2 reads YFSETQ. The CDR3 sequence is 15 residues long. The CDR3, as DNA: TGCGCCAGCAGCCCCTCCGGGACAGGGAAGAACGAGCAGTACTTC. This translates into CASSPSGTGKNEQYF.

The chain combines TRBV29-1 with TRBJ1-1; D is unclear. Germline CDR1 reads SQVTM; CDR2 reads ANQGSEA. V lost 1 base and J 8 bases, leaving 17 bases between the germline ends. The CDR3 covers 14 residues. CDR3 DNA: TGCAGCGTTGAAGTGTTCTCGGGCGCGAGAGAAGCTTTCTTT. Translating it yields CSVEVFSGAREAFF.